This TCR beta chain was captured in a study of T cell responses to AZD1222 COVID-19 vaccine. Assay: immunoSEQ multiplex PCR; the TCRdb copy retains only in-frame clones and omits some. This sample has about 74,000 clones, with around 90% found just once. Germline V CDR1 and CDR2: MNHEY, SVGEGT. Germline trimming cut 4 bases from V and 1 base from J; bases unmatched to any gene: 1. The CDR3 length is 14 residues. The TCR was taken from an adult who received the AZD1222 COVID-19 vaccine. The chain joins TRBV6-2 or TRBV6-3 to TRBJ1-1; 9 positions agree with TRBD1. Sequencing used peripheral blood, obtained 28 days after the second AZD1222 dose. Here the CDR3 DNA reads TGTGCCAGCAGTTGGACAGGGGCGAACACTGAAGCTTTCTTT. It codes for CASSWTGANTEAFF.